This T cell receptor (beta chain) was sequenced for a study of cytomegalovirus exposure and HLA in healthy donors. The CDR3 totals 15 residues. Germline V gene lookup returns CDR1 SNHLY and CDR2 FYNNEI. V dropped 7 bases and J dropped 4; count of bases not matched to a gene: 9. The PCR was carried out with 60 Vbeta primers and 13 Jbeta primers. Produced via immunoSEQ multiplex PCR; TCRdb's table is partial and in-frame only. The sample lists around 140,000 clones, less than 80% occurring once. General study points: Cytomegalovirus association was listed for about 180 TCR beta chains. When analyzed later, the rates of TCR association showed variation by HLA locus, with DRB1 the most and HLA-C the fewest. Follow-up analysis later connected one missense variant in DCLRE1C with trimming of TCR beta V- and J-genes. Later analysis suggested most CMV-associated TCR beta chains were HLA-restricted.

In regard to this clone: Its antigen is as yet unknown.

The V gene is TRBV2, the J gene TRBJ2-5, with 10 bases identical to TRBD2. The sequence was collected from a man aged 45-65 years in good health and CMV-seropositive. Specimen: PBMCs. The CDR3, as DNA: TGTGCCAGCATTTTACTAGCGGGAAGGGGAGAGACCCAGTACTTC. Protein product: CASILLAGRGETQYF. Full variable domain (missing parts from reference TRBV2 and TRBJ2-5): EPEVTQTPSHQVTQMGQEVILRCVPISNHLYFYWYRQILGQKVEFLVSFYNNEISEKSEIFDDQFSVERPDGSNFTLKIRSTKLEDSAMYFCASILLAGRGETQYFGPGTRLLVL.